This T cell receptor beta chain was documented in a study of regulatory T cells in long-lasting Graves disease. The wider study: Antithyroid drug exposure in newly diagnosed Graves' patients had lasted under 3 months.

The ends were cut back, 6 bases at V and 0 bases at J, with 9 bases in the middle. CDR1 and CDR2 from the germline V gene are MNHNS and SASEGT. There are 14 residues in the CDR3. Time point: newly diagnosed GD, antithyroid drugs for less than 3 months. PBMC-derived RNA was used for the TCR library. This clonotype was counted many times. Researchers made TCR beta libraries by using iRepertoire HTBI primers and running Arm-PCR on CDR3 regions. TCRdb independently ran MiXCR on the multiplex PCR reads; one entry per CDR3 protein. The sample comprises approximately 460,000 distinct CDR3 sequences, 16% of which are singletons, and around 10% rests with the top ten. The same sample was also studied in work on T cells in Graves' hyperthyroidism and ophthalmopathy.

The chain joins TRBV6-1 to TRBJ2-1; D ambiguous. The sequence derives from a woman aged 25 to 39 with Graves disease. The source was peripheral blood mononuclear cells (PBMCs), collected at new diagnosis, from a patient treated with antithyroid drugs. CDR3 nucleotide sequence: TGTGCCAGCAGCACCTTAGGCTCCTACAATGAGCAGTTCTTC. Translated, it gives CASSTLGSYNEQFF.